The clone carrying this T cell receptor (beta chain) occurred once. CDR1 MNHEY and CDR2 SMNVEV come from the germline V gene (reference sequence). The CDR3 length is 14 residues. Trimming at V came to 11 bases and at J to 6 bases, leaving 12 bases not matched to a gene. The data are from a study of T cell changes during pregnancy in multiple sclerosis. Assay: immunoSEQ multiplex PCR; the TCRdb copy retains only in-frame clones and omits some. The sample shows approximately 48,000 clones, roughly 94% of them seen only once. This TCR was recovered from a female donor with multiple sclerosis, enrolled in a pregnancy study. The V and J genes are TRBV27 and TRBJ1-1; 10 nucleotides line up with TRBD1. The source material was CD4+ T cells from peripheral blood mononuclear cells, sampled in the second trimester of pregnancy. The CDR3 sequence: CAVFRDRGFPEAFF. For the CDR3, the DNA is TGTGCCGTTTTTCGGGACAGGGGCTTCCCTGAAGCTTTCTTT.